This TCR beta chain was documented in a study of regulatory dendritic cells for organ transplantation. Allogeneic regulatory or mature dendritic cells were co-cultured for 5 days with CFSE-labeled sorted T cells at 1:10. FACS sorted CD4+ or CD8+ T cells into CD45RA+ naive and CD45RO+ memory. Clones were read by immunoSEQ multiplex PCR, and TCRdb kept only the in-frame ones, dropping some. The table includes about 20,000 clones, 80% to 90% detected once. This clone was counted only a few times. Its cognate antigen is unknown. The sample comprised naive CD4+ T cells from blood cultured with regulatory dendritic cells. Sample subset: CD45RA+ naive T cells. The TCR was taken from a human donor in good health.

The CDR3 region has the DNA TGTGCCAGCAGCCCCCACTCTGGGGGGTATGGAAACACCATATATTTT. Translating gives CASSPHSGGYGNTIYF. V usage is TRBV9 and J usage is TRBJ1-3, with D maybe TRBD1 (5 bases). CDR3 length equals 16 residues. Germline V lookup: CDR1 SGDLS, CDR2 YYNGEE. V shed 4 bases and J shed 3 bases, with 17 bases lying between them.